The 25 T cell receptor beta chains presented below share a single source sample, sequenced in a study of T cell changes during pregnancy in multiple sclerosis. TCRdb keeps only in-frame clones here, not all; method: immunoSEQ multiplex PCR. The repertoire consists of about 38,000 clones, with nearly 95% occurring once and the leading ten covering under 0.45%. The specimen was CD4+ T cells from peripheral blood mononuclear cells, collected after pregnancy. The receptor set was obtained from a female donor in good health, enrolled as a control in a pregnancy study.

This chain links TRBV5-1 with TRBJ1-1; TRBD1 agrees at 8 bases. CDR1 SGHRS and CDR2 YFSETQ come from the germline V gene. This CDR3 has 14 residues. V shed 3 bases and J 10 bases; nucleotides not matched to a gene: 11. The CDR3 is CASSSSQPGQAAFF. In DNA, the CDR3 is TGCGCCAGCAGCTCCAGCCAACCGGGACAGGCAGCTTTCTTT. Filled out from reference TRBV5-1 and TRBJ1-1, the complete variable domain reads KAGVTQTPRYLIKTRGQQVTLSCSPISGHRSVSWYQQTPGQGLQFLFEYFSETQRNKGNFPGRFSGRQFSNSRSEMNVSTLELGDSALYLCASSSSQPGQAAFFGQGTRLTVV.

The chain has TRBV5-5 and TRBJ2-5, with 8 bases aligning to TRBD1. J lost 2 bases, V lost 0 bases, and 6 bases had no gene match. Germline V lookup: CDR1 SGHKS, CDR2 YYEKEE (reference sequence). The CDR3 extends over 16 amino acids. CDR3 amino acids: CASSLGGTGGQETQYF. CDR3 DNA: TGTGCCAGCAGCTTGGGGGGGACAGGAGGGCAAGAGACCCAGTACTTC.

The chain uses TRBV20-1 and TRBJ1-1; perhaps TRBD1 as D (5 bases). V was clipped by 4 bases and J by 6 bases, with 9 bases between them. This CDR3 contains 11 residues. CDR1 is DFQATT and CDR2 is SNEGSKA in the germline V gene (reference sequence). The CDR3 DNA reads as TGCAGTGCTACGGGACTTGCTGAAGCTTTCTTT. The encoded protein is CSATGLAEAFF.

The rearrangement joins TRBV5-6 to TRBJ2-2; 7 bases are a match to TRBD1. J gave up 3 bases and V 4 bases, and 9 bases lay outside the gene matches. Germline V gene sequence: CDR1 SGHDT, CDR2 YYEEEE. The CDR3 has 16 residues. The DNA for the CDR3 is TGTGCCAGCAGCGTTACCACAGGGGCCCACACCGGGGAGCTGTTTTTT. Translation gives CASSVTTGAHTGELFF.

The chain has TRBV2 and TRBJ1-5; 9 bases are shared with TRBD1. With V trimmed by 7 bases and J by 4 bases, 5 bases remained unmatched. Germline CDR1 reads SNHLY; CDR2 reads FYNNEI. This CDR3 is built from 14 residues. This CDR3 is CASKSGTGNQPQHF. The CDR3 nucleotides are TGTGCCAGCAAAAGTGGGACAGGGAATCAGCCCCAGCATTTT.

The chain is built from TRBV20-1 and TRBJ2-1; maybe TRBD2 (5 bases). CDR1 and CDR2 (germline): DFQATT, SNEGSKA (reference sequence). Trimming cost V 3 bases and J 12 bases, with 9 bases left between them. This CDR3 is built from 10 residues. CDR3 amino acids: CSASSEGQFF. CDR3 in DNA: TGCAGTGCTAGTTCCGAGGGGCAGTTCTTC.

J is TRBJ2-1 and V is TRBV19; 7 bases agree with TRBD2. The germline V gene encodes CDR1 LNHDA and CDR2 SQIVND (reference sequence). The CDR3 is 12 amino acids. J was trimmed by 8 bases and V by 5 bases; bases with no gene match: 3. CDR3 region: CASSGLVYEQFF. The CDR3 bases are TGTGCCAGTAGTGGACTAGTTTATGAGCAGTTCTTC. Complete variable domain (other parts from reference TRBV19 and TRBJ2-1): DGGITQSPKYLFRKEGQNVTLSCEQNLNHDAMYWYRQDPGQGLRLIYYSQIVNDFQKGDIAEGYSVSREKKESFPLTVTSAQKNPTAFYLCASSGLVYEQFFGPGTRLTVL.

J is TRBJ2-3 and V is TRBV7-9, with D possibly being TRBD1 (5 bases). Trimming shortened V by 4 bases and J by 4 bases, and 15 bases separated the two germline ends. The CDR3 extends over 15 amino acids. CDR1 is SEHNR and CDR2 is FQNEAQ in the germline V gene (reference sequence). This chain's CDR3 is CASSSPWGKSDTQYF. The CDR3 DNA sequence: TGTGCCAGCAGCTCGCCCTGGGGCAAGTCAGATACGCAGTATTTT.

The V gene is TRBV7-8, the J gene TRBJ1-3; tentatively, D is TRBD1 (6 bases). Trimming left V 11 bases short and J 4 bases short, with 21 bases between. There are 15 residues in the CDR3. Per germline, CDR1 SGHVS and CDR2 FQNEAQ. This CDR3 is CASSAGATRGNTIYF. The CDR3, as DNA: TGTGCCTCTTCCGCGGGGGCGACGAGAGGAAACACCATATATTTT. Combining the CDR3 with reference TRBV7-8 and TRBJ1-3 gives the whole variable domain GAGVSQSPRYKVAKRGQDVALRCDPISGHVSLFWYQQALGQGPEFLTYFQNEAQLDKSGLPSDRFFAERPEGSVSTLKIQRTQQEDSAVYLCASSAGATRGNTIYFGEGSWLTVV.

The gene calls are TRBV30 and TRBJ2-7; D is possibly TRBD2 (5 bases). V lost 0 bases and J lost 6, with 6 bases in between. Per the germline V gene, CDR1 is GTSNPN and CDR2 is SVGIG (reference sequence). This CDR3 contains 11 residues. In nucleotides, the CDR3 is TGTGCCTGGAGTGTAGGAGGCGAGCAGTACTTC. This codes for CAWSVGGEQYF.

V is TRBV2 and J is TRBJ2-5, with TRBD1 identical over 8 bases. This CDR3 comprises 16 residues. The germline CDR1 and CDR2 sequences are SNHLY and FYNNEI. V shed 5 bases and J 1 base; nucleotides not matched to a gene: 9. The DNA for the CDR3 is TGTGCCAGCAGTCCCCCTGGGACAGGCGTCCAAGAGACCCAGTACTTC. This sequence encodes CASSPPGTGVQETQYF.

This clone was detected only once. The chain employs TRBV5-3 and TRBJ2-1; TRBD2 agrees at 10 bases. TRBV5-3 is designated an ORF whose function remains uncertain. This CDR3 has 15 residues. V shed 5 bases, J shed 4 bases, and the junction held 6 bases outside the gene matches. CDR3 DNA: TGTGCCAGAAGACCTACTAGCGGGGCATACAATGAGCAGTTCTTC. This codes for CARRPTSGAYNEQFF.

The V gene is TRBV10-2, the J gene TRBJ2-7; 8 bases are shared with TRBD1. Germline V gene lookup returns CDR1 WSHSY and CDR2 SAAADI. V gave up 3 bases and J gave up 4 bases; unmatched junction bases: 5. The CDR3 has 14 amino acids. This CDR3 is CASSERDRRYEQYF. For the CDR3, the DNA is TGCGCCAGCAGTGAACGGGACAGGAGGTACGAGCAGTACTTC.

V usage is TRBV5-1 and J usage is TRBJ2-1; no clear D. CDR3 size: 14 residues. V lost 2 bases and J 7 bases, leaving 13 bases between the germline ends. Germline V gene data show CDR1 as SGHRS and CDR2 as YFSETQ. The CDR3 DNA follows: TGCGCCAGCAGCTTAGGCGGAGCCAGTAATGAGCAGTTCTTC. Protein: CASSLGGASNEQFF.

The chain combines TRBV7-2 with TRBJ1-6; D is uncertain. The CDR3 consists of 16 residues. Trimming pared 7 bases from V and 7 bases from J, leaving 20 bases between. The germline V gene encodes CDR1 SGHTA and CDR2 FQGNSA. The CDR3, as DNA: TGTGCCAGCACCCGTGAGGGCGCATTCTTAAATTCACCCCTCCACTTT. Translated: CASTREGAFLNSPLHF. Together with reference TRBV7-2 and TRBJ1-6, the CDR3 gives the full variable domain: GAGVSQSPSNKVTEKGKDVELRCDPISGHTALYWYRQSLGQGLEFLIYFQGNSAPDKSGLPSDRFSAERTGGSVSTLTIQRTQQEDSAVYLCASTREGAFLNSPLHFGNGTRLTVT.

The V and J genes are TRBV19 and TRBJ2-2; D is ambiguous. The CDR3 is 12 residues long. Germline V gene data show CDR1 as LNHDA and CDR2 as SQIVND (reference sequence). Trimming took 8 bases from V and 1 from J, leaving 5 bases between them. CDR3 loop: CASRRNTGELFF. CDR3 sequence (DNA): TGTGCCAGTCGGAGGAACACCGGGGAGCTGTTTTTT.

The chain recombines TRBV7-2 with TRBJ2-2; D is possibly TRBD2 (5 bases). The V end was cut by 1 base, the J end by 2 bases, with 11 bases between. This CDR3 has 16 amino acids. Germline V gene lookup returns CDR1 SGHTA and CDR2 FQGNSA. Written as DNA, the CDR3 is TGTGCCAGCAGCTTAGTATCAGCGGTCAACACCGGGGAGCTGTTTTTT. Encoded protein: CASSLVSAVNTGELFF. Looking up the rest from reference TRBV7-2 and TRBJ2-2 gives the full variable domain: GAGVSQSPSNKVTEKGKDVELRCDPISGHTALYWYRQSLGQGLEFLIYFQGNSAPDKSGLPSDRFSAERTGGSVSTLTIQRTQQEDSAVYLCASSLVSAVNTGELFFGEGSRLTVL.

J is TRBJ1-2 and V is TRBV6-5; D is perhaps TRBD1 (5 bases). V lost 5 bases and J 4 bases, leaving 14 bases between the germline ends. The CDR3 sequence is 14 residues long. Germline V CDR1 and CDR2: MNHEY, SVGAGI. The DNA for the CDR3 is TGTGCCAGCAGTCCCGGCGGGGGGGGCTATGGCTACACCTTC. Protein sequence: CASSPGGGGYGYTF.

CDR3 sequence: CASSLVPTGLAGEGEQFF. DNA of the CDR3: TGCGCCAGCAGCTTGGTTCCAACCGGACTAGCGGGAGAGGGGGAGCAGTTCTTC. The J gene is TRBJ2-1, the V gene TRBV5-1; 13 positions agree with TRBD2. J was trimmed by 10 bases and V by 0 bases; bases with no gene match: 13. The CDR3 consists of 18 residues. Looked up from germline, CDR1 is SGHRS and CDR2 is YFSETQ. The full variable domain, completed using reference TRBV5-1 and TRBJ2-1, is KAGVTQTPRYLIKTRGQQVTLSCSPISGHRSVSWYQQTPGQGLQFLFEYFSETQRNKGNFPGRFSGRQFSNSRSEMNVSTLELGDSALYLCASSLVPTGLAGEGEQFFGPGTRLTVL.

The CDR3 loop reads CASSLSRAPLEQYF. The DNA for the CDR3 is TGTGCCAGCAGTTTATCGAGGGCACCCCTCGAGCAGTACTTC. The gene calls are TRBV27 and TRBJ2-7, with D possibly TRBD2 on 5 matching bases. This CDR3 spans 14 amino acids. Germline lookup yields CDR1 MNHEY and CDR2 SMNVEV (reference sequence). The V gene lost 0 bases and the J gene lost 6 bases, with 12 bases spanning the gap.

The V call is TRBV27, the J call TRBJ2-7; D is perhaps TRBD1 (5 bases). With 0 bases removed from V and 0 bases from J, the gap between germline ends came to 6 bases. Per germline, CDR1 MNHEY and CDR2 SMNVEV (reference sequence). The CDR3 loop spans 14 amino acids. CDR3 sequence reads: CASSLSRGSYEQYF. The CDR3, as DNA: TGTGCCAGCAGTTTATCAAGGGGCTCCTACGAGCAGTACTTC.

The table lists this clone with a count of one. The rearrangement links TRBV29-1 to TRBJ2-5, with 8 bases matching TRBD1. The CDR3 extends over 14 amino acids. The germline V gene encodes CDR1 SQVTM and CDR2 ANQGSEA. The CDR3: CAARQGATQETQYF. Here the CDR3 DNA reads TGCGCGGCCAGGCAGGGGGCTACTCAAGAGACCCAGTACTTC.

This chain connects TRBV30 to TRBJ2-3, with a tentative D call TRBD2 (6 bases). Germline V gene data show CDR1 as GTSNPN and CDR2 as SVGIG (reference sequence). There are 13 residues in the CDR3. Trimming left V 8 bases short and J 2 bases short, with 14 bases between. The CDR3 loop is CATPGLHTDTQYF. In DNA form, the CDR3 reads TGTGCCACACCCGGACTACACACAGATACGCAGTATTTT.

The chain couples TRBV2 to TRBJ2-7; possibly TRBD2 for D (5 bases). Looked up from germline, CDR1 is SNHLY and CDR2 is FYNNEI. The V end was cut by 7 bases, the J end by 0 bases, with 13 bases between. This CDR3 is 14 amino acids long. CDR3 sequence (DNA): TGTGCCAGCACTCAACGGAGGATCTCCTACGAGCAGTACTTC. Its translation: CASTQRRISYEQYF.

CDR3 in DNA: TGTGCCAGCAGCTTAACAACCGGGACTCCCTACAATGAGCAGTTCTTC. Protein product: CASSLTTGTPYNEQFF. This chain links TRBV11-2 with TRBJ2-1; a weak D match, TRBD2 (6 bases). The germline CDR1 and CDR2 sequences are SGHAT and FQNNGV. V was clipped by 2 bases and J by 2 bases, with 13 bases between them. CDR3 length: 16 residues.